This entry describes one TCR beta chain. Its matching antigen is unknown. Germline V CDR1 and CDR2: LGHDT, YNNKEL (reference sequence). CDR3 size: 17 residues. V was clipped by 0 bases and J by 5 bases, with 20 bases between them. The data were obtained in a study of CD8 T cells in ankylosing spondylitis. Study results and limitations: Peripheral blood samples showed relatively rare disease-linked clones, and these clones were CD8+. Characteristic of ankylosing spondylitis blood, it appeared, was a TCR beta motif comprising several highly homologous variants. According to the report, clones linked to the disease were significantly enriched in matched synovial fluid samples taken from ankylosing spondylitis patients.

TCRdb processed the 5' RACE reads anew with MiXCR; each CDR3 protein has one entry. This sample has 650,000 to 800,000 distinct CDR3 sequences; around 17% occur once, and the top ten carry roughly a fifth. The chain combines TRBV3-1 with TRBJ2-7; D is possibly TRBD1 (6 bases). Sequencing was carried out using blood, either unsorted or a sorted T cell fraction (not recorded which). The receptor's source is a male donor with ankylosing spondylitis. CDR3 loop: CASSQDRSYGQIHEQYF. Written as DNA, the CDR3 is TGTGCCAGCAGCCAAGATCGGTCGTATGGACAGATCCACGAGCAGTACTTC.